This entry lists 5 T cell receptor beta chains sequenced from one sample in a study of Graves' ophthalmopathy and Graves' hyperthyroidism. RNA transcripts provided the template for amplifying TCR beta CDR3 regions. An opening RT-PCR round employed HTBI primers and preceded a second-round multiplex PCR. TCRdb itself ran the multiplex PCR reads through MiXCR, one entry per CDR3 protein. The data contain around 1.1 million distinct CDR3 sequences, about two fifths of them seen just once; the ten biggest clones take up more than 9.5%. Specimen: peripheral blood or thyroid tissue (not recorded which). These receptors all stem from an adult man with Graves' hyperthyroidism.

This clonotype was found many times. V usage is TRBV20-1 and J usage is TRBJ2-7; 9 nucleotides align to TRBD1. CDR3 size: 13 residues. The germline V gene has CDR1 DFQATT and CDR2 SNEGSKA (reference sequence). The trim removed 6 bases at V and 1 base at J, leaving 4 bases unmatched. The CDR3 nucleotides read TGCAGTGCCCCCGGGACAGGGTCCTACGAGCAGTACTTC. Translation gives CSAPGTGSYEQYF.

This clonotype has just a few counts. This chain uses TRBV5-4 with TRBJ2-7; 13 nucleotides match TRBD2. This CDR3 has 16 amino acids. V lost 4 bases and J lost 1; bases outside the gene matches: 5. Germline V gene sequence: CDR1 SGHNT, CDR2 YYREEE (reference sequence). CDR3 protein: CASSPGTSGVSYEQYF. The CDR3 DNA reads as TGTGCCAGCAGCCCAGGGACTAGCGGGGTGTCCTACGAGCAGTACTTC.

A remark on this clonotype: Because the CDR3 is missing its conserved closing phenylalanine or tryptophan, this is likely a read error. It is unclear where the CDR3 begins or ends on the DNA, so no DNA is shown, and the CDR3 is as TCRdb lists it. The V call is TRBV15, the J call TRBJ2-5. The CDR3 spans 9 amino acids, including both terminal residues. From germline, CDR1 is LNHNV and CDR2 YYDKDF (reference sequence). CDR3 sequence: CATSKERTP.

CDR3 loop: CASSPGGRSETQYF. The DNA for the CDR3 is TGTGCCAGCAGTCCAGGGGGCCGTTCGGAGACCCAGTACTTC. The V call is TRBV2, the J call TRBJ2-5, with 8 bases matching TRBD1. The J segment lost 5 bases and the V segment lost 5 bases, leaving 7 bases of the junction unmatched. Germline CDR1 and CDR2: SNHLY and FYNNEI. The CDR3 loop spans 14 amino acids.

The chain has TRBV20-1 and TRBJ2-5; perhaps D is TRBD1 or TRBD2 (5 bases each). CDR3 length equals 13 residues. CDR1 DFQATT and CDR2 SNEGSKA come from the germline V gene (reference sequence). V lost 5 bases to trimming and J lost 4 bases, with 14 bases between them. The CDR3 reads CSAGTLEGETQYF. CDR3 DNA sequence: TGCAGTGCTGGGACCTTAGAGGGAGAGACCCAGTACTTC.